These T cell receptor beta chains were read from a single sample in a study of shared clonotypes between healthy human individuals. Assay: immunoSEQ multiplex PCR; the TCRdb copy retains only in-frame clones and omits some. The table shows about 2.4 million clones, with approximately 93% occurring only once. The sample taken for sequencing was naive CD4+ T cells from PBMCs. These receptors were taken from a man younger than 30 in good health. Some clones in this sample may be carry-over from other donors' samples. The CDR3 runs from the conserved cysteine through the conserved F or W. A D gene is named only where the DNA matches it firmly. Only part of the rows carry a size: once, few, many, or a class if the clone is expanded.

d_call,j_call,clone_size,v_call,cdr3_nt,cdr3_aa
TRBD1,TRBJ2-7,.,TRBV6-5,TGTGCCAGCAGCCAGGGGGCGCTTATCAACGAGCAGTACTTC,CASSQGALINEQYF
TRBD1,TRBJ2-2,.,TRBV5-1,TGCGCCAGCAGCTGGACCCCGGGACAGGGAACCGGGGAGCTGTTTTTT,CASSWTPGQGTGELFF
.,TRBJ2-7,.,TRBV29-1,TGCAGCGTAGGGGGTTCCTACGAGCAGTACTTC,CSVGGSYEQYF
.,TRBJ2-5,once,TRBV2,TGTGCCAGCCGGAGGGCAGCACAAGAGACCCAGTACTTC,CASRRAAQETQYF
.,TRBJ1-2,.,TRBV27,TGTGCCAGCAGCCACCCTGGGGGGGCGAACTATGGCTACACCTTC,CASSHPGGANYGYTF
.,TRBJ2-7,.,TRBV5-1,TGCGCCAGCAGCTTGGCCGGCGTCTCCTACGAGCAGTACTTC,CASSLAGVSYEQYF
TRBD1,TRBJ1-5,.,TRBV5-5,TGTGCCAGCAGCTCTTACGCCGGGACAGGGAATCAGCCCCAGCATTTT,CASSSYAGTGNQPQHF
.,TRBJ1-1,few,TRBV30,TGTGCCTGGAGAGGGGACTCTGAAGCTTTCTTT,CAWRGDSEAFF
.,TRBJ1-1,once,TRBV5-1,TGCGCCAGCAGCCGTGAACCGTTAAACGAAGCTTTCTTT,CASSREPLNEAFF
.,TRBJ2-3,.,TRBV5-4,TGTGCCAGCAGCTTGGGGCCAGCCAGCGATACGCAGTATTTT,CASSLGPASDTQYF
.,TRBJ1-1,.,TRBV10-3,TGTGCCATCAGACCGGGTGGGGTTAACGTGGTGGTGAACACTGAAGCTTTCTTT,CAIRPGGVNVVVNTEAFF
.,TRBJ2-1,.,TRBV7-3,TGTGCCAGCAGCTCCGGGAGCCCCTTCTACAATGAGCAGTTCTTC,CASSSGSPFYNEQFF
.,TRBJ1-1,.,TRBV6-4,TGTGCCAGCAGTGAACAGCCGAACACTGAAGCTTTCTTT,CASSEQPNTEAFF
.,TRBJ1-6,.,TRBV2,TGTGCCAGCAGTGAATTAAGACCCTATAATTCACCCCTCCACTTT,CASSELRPYNSPLHF
.,TRBJ2-7,.,TRBV10-2,TGCGCCAGCAGTGAGCAGCGTGGCAGGAGCTCCTACGAGCAGTACTTC,CASSEQRGRSSYEQYF
.,TRBJ2-5,.,TRBV6-6,TGTGCCAGCAGTTACTTTGAAGAGACCCAGTACTTC,CASSYFEETQYF
.,TRBJ2-3,once,TRBV28,TGTGCCAGCAGTTTAATCGGGAGTGGAAGCACAGATACGCAGTATTTT,CASSLIGSGSTDTQYF
TRBD1,TRBJ2-5,.,TRBV5-1,TGCGCCAGCAGCCCCGGACAGGGGGCGCCCCAAGAGACCCAGTACTTC,CASSPGQGAPQETQYF
TRBD1,TRBJ1-1,.,TRBV28,TGTGCCAGCAGTTTATATTCCTCGACCGGGACAGGGGGCTTTAACACTGAAGCTTTCTTT,CASSLYSSTGTGGFNTEAFF
.,TRBJ1-5,.,TRBV6-5,TGTGCCAGCAGTCGCCGATCTTCCAATCAGCCCCAGCATTTT,CASSRRSSNQPQHF
TRBD1,TRBJ1-4,.,TRBV5-1,TGCGCCAGCAGCGCCGGGACAGGGTATGAAAAACTGTTTTTT,CASSAGTGYEKLFF
.,TRBJ2-5,few,TRBV9,TGTGCCAGCAGCGTAGGGGGGTACCAAGAGACCCAGTACTTC,CASSVGGYQETQYF
.,TRBJ2-3,.,TRBV19,TGTGCCAGTAGTATTACCCTCCGGACAGATACGCAGTATTTT,CASSITLRTDTQYF